The entry below describes one TCR beta chain. The antigen remains undetermined. These data come from a study of T cell repertoires in cytomegalovirus infection. Study-wide background: Signatures in public TCR beta sequences pointed to both CMV infection and matching HLA type. General study results and limits: Pooled public TCR beta family frequency picked out CMV carriers with the relevant HLA.

The germline V and J ends were trimmed by 5 bases and 15 bases, with 20 bases remaining between them. There are 14 residues in the CDR3. Germline V gene lookup returns CDR1 LNHNV and CDR2 YYDKDF (reference sequence). TCRdb re-derived calls from the reads in MiXCR, one entry per CDR3 protein. Of 900,000 to 950,000 distinct CDR3 sequences listed, approximately 32% are singletons. This receptor was obtained from a human donor in good health (CMV status not recorded). Some clones in this sample may be carry-over from other donors' samples. The chain employs TRBV15 and TRBJ1-6; TRBD1 might be the D (5 bases). The specimen was cultured CD8+ T cells from PBMCs, collected from culture after CMV antigen stimulation. The CDR3 reads CATSEGWTSNILHF. CDR3 nucleotides: TGTGCCACCAGCGAAGGTTGGACAAGTAACATCCTCCACTTT. Full variable domain (outside the CDR3, taken from reference TRBV15 and TRBJ1-6): DAMVIQNPRYQVTQFGKPVTLSCSQTLNHNVMYWYQQKSSQAPKLLFHYYDKDFNNEADTPDNFQSRRPNTSFCFLDIRSPGLGDTAMYLCATSEGWTSNILHFGNGTRLTVT.